Each of the 19 T cell receptor beta chains below was sequenced from the same sample in a study of cytomegalovirus exposure and HLA in healthy donors (dated by TCRdb to 2016 to 2017). The library relied on the immunoSEQ multiplex PCR assay. TCRdb retrieved this table from immuneACCESS and kept in-frame rearrangements only. Not all clones are present; in checked studies, unresolved V genes account for under half, and no reason is known for the remainder. The sample data list 110,000 or so clones, and around 85% of these were observed just once. The top ten hold approximately 4.5% of the sample. The material sequenced was PBMCs. The receptor source for this set is a young man in good health and CMV-seropositive.

This clone was counted once. The chain has TRBV7-8 and TRBJ1-4; D is uncertain. V lost 5 bases and J lost 7, with 23 bases in between. This CDR3 spans 17 amino acids. Per germline, CDR1 SGHVS and CDR2 FQNEAQ. The CDR3 is CASSPSAGLRRGEKLFF. For the CDR3, the DNA is TGTGCCAGCAGCCCTTCGGCCGGACTCCGACGGGGTGAAAAACTGTTTTTT.

This sequence joins TRBV7-2 and TRBJ2-3; D perhaps matches TRBD1 (5 bases). V was clipped by 0 bases and J by 3 bases, with 7 bases between them. The V gene's germline CDR1 is SGHTA and CDR2 FQGNSA. The CDR3 covers 14 residues. The CDR3 nucleotides read TGTGCCAGCAGCTTAGCGACAGAGACAGATACGCAGTATTTT. Translated: CASSLATETDTQYF.

The chain uses TRBV29-1 and TRBJ1-1; TRBD1 might be the D (6 bases). CDR1 and CDR2 from the germline V gene are SQVTM and ANQGSEA. Trimming took 0 bases from V and 1 from J, leaving 15 bases between them. The CDR3 sequence is 16 residues long. The CDR3 DNA reads as TGCAGCGTTGAAGATCGGGGGGCAGTCAGGAACACTGAAGCTTTCTTT. Its translation: CSVEDRGAVRNTEAFF.

The genes are TRBV27 and TRBJ2-1; 11 bases are a match to TRBD2. V trimming: 8 bases; J trimming: 3 bases; junction bases outside the gene matches: 3. The CDR3 spans 14 residues. Germline lookup yields CDR1 MNHEY and CDR2 SMNVEV (reference sequence). The DNA of the CDR3 is TGTGCCAGCCAACTAGCGGGGGTCTACAATGAGCAGTTCTTC. Its translation: CASQLAGVYNEQFF.

CDR3 coding DNA: TGTGCCAGTAGTATCGACAGGGGCTATGGCTACACCTTC. This gives the protein CASSIDRGYGYTF. The V gene is TRBV19, the J gene TRBJ1-2; 8 bases line up with TRBD1. V trimming: 3 bases; J trimming: 4 bases; junction bases outside the gene matches: 1. The CDR3 covers 13 residues. CDR1 is LNHDA, CDR2 SQIVND, per germline (reference sequence).

The rearrangement uses TRBV6-1 and TRBJ2-2, with D perhaps TRBD2 (5 bases). The V end lost 6 bases, the J end lost 3 bases, and 11 bases lay between the germline ends. Looked up from germline, CDR1 is MNHNS and CDR2 is SASEGT. The CDR3 is made up of 14 amino acids. The chain's CDR3 is CASRRAWDTGELFF. In DNA, the CDR3 is TGTGCCAGCAGGAGGGCGTGGGACACCGGGGAGCTGTTTTTT.

The J gene is TRBJ1-1, the V gene TRBV28; no reliable D call. From germline, CDR1 is MDHEN and CDR2 SYDVKM. The V end lost 2 bases, the J end lost 2 bases, and 12 bases lay between the germline ends. This CDR3 has 15 residues. CDR3 loop: CASSLDPGLNTEAFF. The CDR3 nucleotides read TGTGCCAGCAGTTTAGACCCTGGGCTCAACACTGAAGCTTTCTTT.

This clone appeared a single time. The chain combines TRBV25-1 with TRBJ1-2; D unclear. Germline V gives CDR1 MGHDK, CDR2 SYGVNS. V gave up 0 bases and J gave up 7 bases, with 21 bases separating them. The CDR3 is 17 amino acids. CDR3 amino acids: CASSEYPRAATWGGYTF. The CDR3 bases are TGTGCCAGCAGTGAATACCCCCGAGCGGCCACCTGGGGTGGCTACACCTTC.

The genes are TRBV7-9 and TRBJ2-7; TRBD1 might be the D (5 bases). The CDR3 consists of 15 residues. Germline assignment: CDR1 SEHNR and CDR2 FQNEAQ (reference sequence). V lost 1 base and J 4 bases, leaving 14 bases between the germline ends. Here the CDR3 DNA reads TGTGCCAGCAGCTTAGGGCAGGGATTACAATACGAGCAGTACTTC. As protein: CASSLGQGLQYEQYF.

This clone was picked up a small number of times. V gene TRBV7-9 combines with J gene TRBJ2-1; the match to TRBD2 covers 14 bases. From germline, CDR1 is SEHNR and CDR2 FQNEAQ (reference sequence). Germline trimming cut 1 base from V and 8 bases from J; bases unmatched to any gene: 4. The CDR3 covers 16 residues. The chain's CDR3 is CASSLGTSGGTDEQFF. DNA for the CDR3: TGTGCCAGCAGCTTAGGGACTAGCGGGGGGACAGATGAGCAGTTCTTC.

V gene TRBV6-1 combines with J gene TRBJ2-7; a weak D match, TRBD1 (5 bases). This CDR3 is 15 amino acids long. From germline, CDR1 is MNHNS and CDR2 SASEGT. The germline V and J ends were trimmed by 2 bases and 4 bases, with 15 bases remaining between them. The CDR3 spells CASSERQGRFYEQYF. The CDR3, as DNA: TGTGCCAGCAGTGAAAGGCAGGGTAGGTTTTACGAGCAGTACTTC.

This clone has a single count. The rearrangement links TRBV30 to TRBJ1-2; unclear D gene. The CDR3 sequence is 12 residues long. Trimming removed 5 bases from V and 4 bases from J, with 11 bases in between. The germline V gene has CDR1 GTSNPN and CDR2 SVGIG (reference sequence). CDR3 DNA sequence: TGTGCCTGGCTTAGCGCGGGCTATGGCTACACCTTC. Protein sequence: CAWLSAGYGYTF.

The chain recombines TRBV28 with TRBJ2-7; 8 bases line up with TRBD1. The CDR3 has 17 amino acids. Trimming took 3 bases from V and 4 from J; bases not matched to a gene: 14. CDR1 and CDR2 (germline): MDHEN, SYDVKM. The CDR3 loop reads CASSFMVRDRGLYEQYF. The CDR3, as DNA: TGTGCCAGCAGTTTCATGGTCAGAGACAGGGGCCTTTACGAGCAGTACTTC.

This sequence joins TRBV19 and TRBJ1-1; 7 positions match TRBD1. Germline V gene sequence: CDR1 LNHDA, CDR2 SQIVND (reference sequence). With 4 bases clipped from V and 3 bases from J, the junction kept 14 bases outside the gene matches. The CDR3 sequence is 17 residues long. CDR3 bases: TGTGCCAGTAGTACCAAAGGGTATTTAACAGGGGACACTGAAGCTTTCTTT. It codes for CASSTKGYLTGDTEAFF.

The genes are TRBV4-2 and TRBJ2-2; D might be TRBD1 (6 bases). The germline V and J ends were trimmed by 2 bases and 7 bases, with 20 bases remaining between them. Germline CDR1 LGHNA, CDR2 YNFKEQ. The length of the CDR3 is 17 residues. The CDR3 nucleotides read TGTGCCAGCAGCCAACTCCGGGACAACTTTTATAACGGGGAGCTGTTTTTT. Protein product: CASSQLRDNFYNGELFF.

The chain has TRBV9 and TRBJ2-3; 8 bases are shared with TRBD1. Germline V CDR1 and CDR2: SGDLS, YYNGEE. The J segment lost 1 base and the V segment lost 0 bases, leaving 4 bases of the junction unmatched. The CDR3 runs 16 residues. In DNA form, the CDR3 reads TGTGCCAGCAGCGTAGCCCCGGGACAGGGCACAGATACGCAGTATTTT. Translating gives CASSVAPGQGTDTQYF.

The chain recombines TRBV5-4 with TRBJ2-7; maybe TRBD2 (5 bases). The V gene lost 4 bases and the J gene lost 7 bases, with 15 bases spanning the gap. The CDR3 is 13 residues long. The V gene's germline CDR1 is SGHNT and CDR2 YYREEE (reference sequence). The CDR3 here is CASSRLSSGEQYF. CDR3 coding DNA: TGTGCCAGCAGCCGACTCTCCTCGGGAGAGCAGTACTTC. The full variable domain, its missing parts supplied by reference TRBV5-4 and TRBJ2-7, is ETGVTQSPTHLIKTRGQQVTLRCSSQSGHNTVSWYQQALGQGPQFIFQYYREEENGRGNFPPRFSGLQFPNYSSELNVNALELDDSALYLCASSRLSSGEQYFGPGTRLTVT.

The chain uses TRBV5-6 and TRBJ2-3, with 8 nucleotides matching TRBD2. Germline V gene sequence: CDR1 SGHDT, CDR2 YYEEEE. The CDR3 runs 15 residues. V shed 1 base and J 3 bases; nucleotides not matched to a gene: 4. The CDR3 here is CASSLLASGTDTQYF. The CDR3 DNA reads TGTGCCAGCAGCTTGCTGGCTAGCGGGACAGATACGCAGTATTTT.

The chain recombines TRBV19 with TRBJ1-4; 9 bases align to TRBD1. Germline assignment: CDR1 LNHDA and CDR2 SQIVND (reference sequence). The CDR3 is made up of 16 amino acids. Unmatched junction bases numbered 11, after V lost 5 bases and J lost 7 bases. The CDR3 sequence is CASSFRDRVDGEKLFF. The CDR3 region has the DNA TGTGCCAGTAGTTTCCGGGACAGGGTGGATGGTGAAAAACTGTTTTTT.